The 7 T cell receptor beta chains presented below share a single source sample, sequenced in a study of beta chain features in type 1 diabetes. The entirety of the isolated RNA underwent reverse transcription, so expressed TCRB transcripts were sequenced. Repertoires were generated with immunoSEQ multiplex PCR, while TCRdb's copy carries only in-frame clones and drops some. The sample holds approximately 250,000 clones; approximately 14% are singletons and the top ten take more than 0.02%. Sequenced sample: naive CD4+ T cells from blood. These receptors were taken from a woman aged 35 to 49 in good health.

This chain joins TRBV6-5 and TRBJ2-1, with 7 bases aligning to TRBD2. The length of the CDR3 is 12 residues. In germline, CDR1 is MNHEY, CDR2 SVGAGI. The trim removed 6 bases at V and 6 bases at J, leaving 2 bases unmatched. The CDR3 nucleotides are TGTGCCAGCAGGAGGGAGGGCAATGAGCAGTTCTTC. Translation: CASRREGNEQFF.

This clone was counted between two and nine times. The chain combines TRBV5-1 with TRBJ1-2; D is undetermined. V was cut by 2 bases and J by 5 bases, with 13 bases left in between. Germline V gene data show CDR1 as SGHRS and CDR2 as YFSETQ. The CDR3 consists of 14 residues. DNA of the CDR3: TGCGCCAGCAGCTTTGAGGGTTATGGGTATGGCTACACCTTC. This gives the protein CASSFEGYGYGYTF. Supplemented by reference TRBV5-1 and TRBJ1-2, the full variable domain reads KAGVTQTPRYLIKTRGQQVTLSCSPISGHRSVSWYQQTPGQGLQFLFEYFSETQRNKGNFPGRFSGRQFSNSRSEMNVSTLELGDSALYLCASSFEGYGYGYTFGSGTRLTVV.

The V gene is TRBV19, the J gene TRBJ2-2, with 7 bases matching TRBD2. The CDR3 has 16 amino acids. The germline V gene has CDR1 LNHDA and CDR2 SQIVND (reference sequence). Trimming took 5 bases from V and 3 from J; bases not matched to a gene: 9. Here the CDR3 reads CASSSPLARYTGELFF. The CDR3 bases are TGTGCCAGTAGTTCCCCACTAGCGAGATACACCGGGGAGCTGTTTTTT.

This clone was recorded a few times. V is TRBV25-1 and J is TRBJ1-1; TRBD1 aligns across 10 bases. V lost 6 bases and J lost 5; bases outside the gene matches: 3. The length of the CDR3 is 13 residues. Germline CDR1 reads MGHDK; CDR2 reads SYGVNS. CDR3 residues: CASRGQGNTEAFF. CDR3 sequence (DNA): TGTGCCAGCAGGGGACAGGGGAATACTGAAGCTTTCTTT.

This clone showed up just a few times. The CDR3 loop is CASSQGGDQPQHF. The CDR3 coding sequence is TGTGCCAGCAGCCAGGGGGGTGATCAGCCCCAGCATTTT. The chain links TRBV2 to TRBJ1-5, with 7 bases identical to TRBD1. Per germline, CDR1 SNHLY and CDR2 FYNNEI. The length of the CDR3 is 13 residues. The V gene end was trimmed by 6 bases and the J gene end by 5 bases; junction bases not matched to a gene: 4.

DNA of the CDR3: TGTGCCAGCAGGATGACAGGGGGTGCCTATGGCTACACCTTC. This codes for CASRMTGGAYGYTF. The rearrangement joins TRBV6-6 to TRBJ1-2; 9 positions agree with TRBD1. The CDR3 is 14 residues long. V shed 6 bases, J shed 4 bases, and the junction held 6 bases outside the gene matches. The germline CDR1 and CDR2 sequences are MNHNY and SVGAGI (reference sequence).

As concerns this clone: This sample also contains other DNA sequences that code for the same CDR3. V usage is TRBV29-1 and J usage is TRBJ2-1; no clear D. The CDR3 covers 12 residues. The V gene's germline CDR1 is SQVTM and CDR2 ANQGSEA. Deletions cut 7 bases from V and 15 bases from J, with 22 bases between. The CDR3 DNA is TGCAGCGCTTCAAAGACTGCCCCTTCGTCGTTCTTC. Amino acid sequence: CSASKTAPSSFF.